This T cell receptor beta chain emerged from a study of cytomegalovirus exposure and HLA in healthy donors. The PCR used 60 Vbeta and 13 Jbeta primers. Generated by immunoSEQ multiplex PCR, the TCRdb table keeps only in-frame clones and is missing some. The sample has roughly 170,000 clones; around 80% are singletons. V dropped 5 bases and J dropped 4; count of bases not matched to a gene: 10. From germline, CDR1 is LNHDA and CDR2 SQIVND (reference sequence). This CDR3 is 15 amino acids long. On this clone itself: Its antigen remains unknown.

General study results and limits: Segments of the TCR beta V type were, in most cases, productive about 90% or about 30% of the time in an earlier analysis. Through in vitro validation, three CMV-associated chains were shown to be specific for CMV antigens.

Specimen: PBMCs. This clonotype was sampled from a woman aged 50 to 60 in good health and CMV-seropositive. This chain connects TRBV19 to TRBJ2-7, with 8 bases that match TRBD1. The CDR3: CASSRGQVSVYEQYF. CDR3 in DNA: TGTGCCAGTAGTCGGGGACAGGTCAGCGTTTACGAGCAGTACTTC.